These 17 T cell receptor beta chains were sequenced from one sample in a study of T cell repertoires in cytomegalovirus infection. MiXCR, run by TCRdb on the reads, gives a single entry per CDR3 protein. Among 480,000 or so distinct CDR3 sequences listed, approximately 10% were seen once. Sequenced material: PBMCs. These TCRs come from a human donor in good health (CMV status not recorded). Some clones in this sample may be carry-over from other donors' samples.

This clonotype has a count of ten or more. The genes are TRBV7-2 and TRBJ2-2; D assignment may be TRBD1 or TRBD2 (5 bases each). The CDR3 spans 15 residues. V lost 7 bases, J lost 2 bases, and 14 bases lay in between. CDR1 and CDR2 from the germline V gene are SGHTA and FQGNSA. This CDR3 is CASTTRGYNTGELFF. CDR3 nucleotides: TGTGCCAGCACCACTCGGGGCTATAACACCGGGGAGCTGTTTTTT.

The gene calls are TRBV24-1 and TRBJ2-1, with D tentatively TRBD1 or TRBD2 (5 bases each). V lost 3 bases to trimming and J lost 0 bases, with 14 bases between them. CDR3 size: 17 residues. Germline loops: CDR1 KGHDR, CDR2 SFDVKD. CDR3 sequence (DNA): TGTGCCACCAGTGATGTTGGGGGTCTGAGCTCCTACAATGAGCAGTTCTTC. It encodes CATSDVGGLSSYNEQFF.

The rearrangement uses TRBV7-3 and TRBJ2-2; D gene unclear. The CDR3 has 15 amino acids. Germline V gene sequence: CDR1 SGHTA, CDR2 FQGTGA. Trimming cost V 5 bases and J 5 bases, with 15 bases left between them. The CDR3 bases are TGTGCCAGCAGCCCCCACCGGGCGCTGACCGGGGAGCTGTTTTTT. This encodes CASSPHRALTGELFF.

The chain recombines TRBV29-1 with TRBJ1-1; weak D call: TRBD1 (5 bases). Between the trimmed V and J ends, which lost 7 bases and 3 bases, there was a span of 12 bases. The CDR3 totals 12 residues. Germline-derived CDR1 and CDR2 are SQVTM and ANQGSEA. In nucleotides, the CDR3 is TGCAGCGCCCGGTGGGGGGACACTGAAGCTTTCTTT. Its protein product is CSARWGDTEAFF.

The chain is built from TRBV13 and TRBJ1-1; TRBD1 matches 9 bases. The CDR3 contains 15 residues. From germline, CDR1 is PRHDT and CDR2 FYEKMQ (reference sequence). Trimming removed 3 bases from V and 11 bases from J; junction bases left unmatched: 13. The CDR3 DNA is TGTGCCAGCAGCTTTGCTGGACAGGGGAGGATGGCGGCTTTCTTT. Translating gives CASSFAGQGRMAAFF.

This chain links TRBV7-8 with TRBJ2-5, with TRBD1 as a possible D gene (6 bases). The V end lost 0 bases, the J end lost 2 bases, and 13 bases lay between the germline ends. The CDR3 is 16 residues long. Germline V CDR1 and CDR2: SGHVS, FQNEAQ. CDR3 residues: CASSLAQGLGQETQYF. CDR3 DNA sequence: TGTGCCAGCAGCTTAGCACAGGGTTTGGGGCAAGAGACCCAGTACTTC.

In its sample, this clonotype was seen a few times. V is TRBV12-3 or TRBV12-4 and J is TRBJ1-2; D is possibly TRBD1 (6 bases). V gave up 6 bases and J gave up 0 bases, with 11 bases separating them. The CDR3 is made up of 14 amino acids. CDR3: CASRRRDTNYGYTF. As DNA, the CDR3 is TGTGCCAGCAGGCGAAGGGACACTAACTATGGCTACACCTTC.

Many counts were recorded for this clonotype. The chain links TRBV7-8 to TRBJ1-1; tentatively, D is TRBD1 (5 bases). The germline V and J ends were trimmed by 3 bases and 8 bases, with 22 bases remaining between them. In germline, CDR1 is SGHVS, CDR2 FQNEAQ. The CDR3 has 16 amino acids. The CDR3 bases are TGTGCCAGCAGCTTTCCCCAGGTGGGGCCGTTGGGAGAAGCTTTCTTT. It codes for CASSFPQVGPLGEAFF.

The sample holds many counts of this clonotype. CDR3 bases: TGTGCCAGCAGATCAAGGGAGGATGCAAGGGCATCCTATAATTCACCCCTCCACTTT. Residues: CASRSREDARASYNSPLHF. The rearrangement joins TRBV11-2 to TRBJ1-6; D is unclear. Germline CDR1 is SGHAT and CDR2 is FQNNGV. V lost 6 bases and J 1 base, leaving 22 bases between the germline ends. The CDR3 is 19 residues long.

This clonotype was seen many times. V gene TRBV7-9 combines with J gene TRBJ2-5; 9 positions agree with TRBD1. CDR3 length: 15 amino acids. Germline CDR1 SEHNR, CDR2 FQNEAQ (reference sequence). After removal of 5 bases from V and 4 bases from J, the junction contained 8 bases not matched to a gene. The CDR3 here is CASSPGMTGGETQYF. Here the CDR3 DNA reads TGTGCCAGCAGCCCGGGGATGACAGGGGGAGAGACCCAGTACTTC.

At least ten counts were recorded for this clonotype. V is TRBV7-3 and J is TRBJ2-1; tentatively, D is TRBD2 (5 bases). Germline V CDR1 and CDR2: SGHTA, FQGTGA. The CDR3 is made up of 14 amino acids. With 4 bases removed from V and 10 bases from J, the gap between germline ends came to 17 bases. The DNA of the CDR3 is TGTGCCAGCAGCTATTCTAGGGCGGGCGGGGAGCAGTTCTTC. This translates into CASSYSRAGGEQFF.

This chain connects TRBV4-2 to TRBJ2-2; possibly TRBD2 for D (6 bases). Germline V gene data show CDR1 as LGHNA and CDR2 as YNFKEQ. V was shortened by 3 bases and J by 6 bases, with 11 bases between the two germline ends. CDR3 length: 14 residues. The CDR3 DNA sequence: TGTGCCAGCAGCCAGGTTCTAGCGTCCGGGGAGCTGTTTTTT. This encodes CASSQVLASGELFF.

This clonotype was detected many times. This chain links TRBV2 with TRBJ2-3, with 8 bases lining up with TRBD1. The germline gives CDR1 SNHLY, CDR2 FYNNEI. The CDR3 runs 17 residues. V was pared by 5 bases and J by 1 base, with 11 bases of the junction left unmatched. CDR3 DNA: TGTGCCAGCAGTTCGCGGGGACAGGTTGGGGGCACAGATACGCAGTATTTT. Translated, it gives CASSSRGQVGGTDTQYF.

This clonotype was detected only a few times. The chain combines TRBV10-3 with TRBJ1-6, with D perhaps TRBD1 (5 bases). CDR1 is ENHRY, CDR2 SYGVKD, per germline. The CDR3 runs 15 residues. V was trimmed by 0 bases and J by 10 bases, leaving 13 bases between them. CDR3 region: CAISESMGRGSPLHF. The DNA for the CDR3 is TGTGCCATCAGTGAGTCAATGGGGCGGGGATCACCCCTCCACTTT.

This sequence joins TRBV7-6 and TRBJ2-1, with D possibly TRBD2 on 5 matching bases. V lost 5 bases and J 15 bases, leaving 17 bases between the germline ends. The CDR3 length is 12 residues. CDR1 and CDR2 (germline): SGHVS, FNYEAQ. This chain's CDR3 is CASSREGVRLFF. DNA for the CDR3: TGTGCCAGCAGCCGTGAGGGAGTAAGGTTGTTCTTC.

This clonotype was counted between two and nine times. The junction shows a germline mismatch at one end, possibly a read error. The genes are TRBV7-7 and TRBJ2-1; 8 bases are shared with TRBD2. This CDR3 has 17 amino acids. CDR1 and CDR2 (germline): SSHAT, FNYEAQ (reference sequence). Here the CDR3 DNA reads TGTGCTAGCAGCTTAGGGGGTAGCGGGGCCCGGATGGATGAGCAGTTCTTC. It translates to CASSLGGSGARMDEQFF.

Many counts were recorded for this clonotype. The genes are TRBV7-2 and TRBJ2-3; a weak D match, TRBD1 (7 bases). The V end lost 4 bases, the J end lost 8 bases, and 19 bases lay between the germline ends. Germline CDR1 SGHTA, CDR2 FQGNSA. The CDR3 covers 15 residues. CDR3 nucleotides: TGTGCCAGCAGCTCCCCACGGGCAGGGGGGAGTACGCAGTATTTT. Amino acids: CASSSPRAGGSTQYF.